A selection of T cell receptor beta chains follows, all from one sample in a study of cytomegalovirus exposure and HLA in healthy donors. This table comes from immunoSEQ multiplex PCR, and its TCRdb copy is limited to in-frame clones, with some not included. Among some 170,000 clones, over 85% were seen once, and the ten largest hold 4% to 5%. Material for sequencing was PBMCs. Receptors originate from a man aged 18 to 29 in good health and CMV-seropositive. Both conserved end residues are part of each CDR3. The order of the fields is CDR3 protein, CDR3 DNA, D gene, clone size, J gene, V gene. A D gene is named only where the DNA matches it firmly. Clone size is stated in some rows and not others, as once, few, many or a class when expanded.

CDR3aa: CASRPGQGFYSNQPQHF
CDR3nt: TGTGCCAGCAGGCCGGGACAGGGATTCTACAGCAATCAGCCCCAGCATTTT
d_gene: TRBD1
abundance: .
j_gene: TRBJ1-5
v_gene: TRBV28

CDR3aa: CASSEDRTHSGYGDTQYF
CDR3nt: TGCGCCAGCAGTGAAGACAGAACCCATAGCGGATACGGGGATACGCAGTATTTT
d_gene: .
abundance: .
j_gene: TRBJ2-3
v_gene: TRBV10-1

CDR3aa: CASSTTGTYEQYF
CDR3nt: TGTGCCAGCAGCACCACAGGGACCTACGAGCAGTACTTC
d_gene: .
abundance: .
j_gene: TRBJ2-7
v_gene: TRBV7-9

CDR3aa: CARRGGNTGELFF
CDR3nt: TGTGCCAGAAGGGGAGGGAACACCGGGGAGCTGTTTTTT
d_gene: .
abundance: .
j_gene: TRBJ2-2
v_gene: TRBV2

CDR3aa: CASSPTGGLTEAFF
CDR3nt: TGTGCCAGCTCACCAACAGGGGGCTTAACTGAAGCTTTCTTT
d_gene: TRBD1
abundance: few
j_gene: TRBJ1-1
v_gene: TRBV18

CDR3aa: CASSLSSGQGIQETQYF
CDR3nt: TGTGCCAGCAGCTTAAGCTCGGGACAGGGAATCCAAGAGACCCAGTACTTC
d_gene: TRBD1
abundance: .
j_gene: TRBJ2-5
v_gene: TRBV7-6

CDR3aa: CASSQRTGVSNEQFF
CDR3nt: TGCGCCAGCAGCCAAAGGACAGGGGTAAGCAATGAGCAGTTCTTC
d_gene: TRBD1
abundance: .
j_gene: TRBJ2-1
v_gene: TRBV4-1

CDR3aa: CASSDRLAEITDTQYF
CDR3nt: TGTGCCAGCAGTGACAGACTAGCGGAGATCACAGATACGCAGTATTTT
d_gene: TRBD2
abundance: .
j_gene: TRBJ2-3
v_gene: TRBV6-1

CDR3aa: CSVRPYNEQFF
CDR3nt: TGCAGTGTGAGGCCTTACAATGAGCAGTTCTTC
d_gene: .
abundance: once
j_gene: TRBJ2-1
v_gene: TRBV20-1

CDR3aa: CASSAPRREAHEQYF
CDR3nt: TGTGCCAGCAGCGCCCCAAGGCGGGAGGCCCACGAGCAGTACTTC
d_gene: TRBD2
abundance: once
j_gene: TRBJ2-7
v_gene: TRBV7-6

CDR3aa: CASSSPGAVSYEQYF
CDR3nt: TGCGCCAGCAGCTCCCCTGGGGCCGTTTCCTACGAGCAGTACTTC
d_gene: .
abundance: .
j_gene: TRBJ2-7
v_gene: TRBV5-1